This T cell receptor beta chain was recorded in a study of PD-1 blockade in classical Hodgkin lymphoma. Every single patient, without exception, relapsed after autologous stem cell transplantation, and brentuximab vedotin exposure varied. CDR3 length: 13 residues. Trimming removed 6 bases at V and 0 bases at J, with 8 bases between. CDR1 and CDR2 from the germline V gene are SNHLY and FYNNEI. Using immunoSEQ multiplex PCR, the repertoire was profiled, and TCRdb retains in-frame clones only, with some absent. The data hold under 30,000 clones, with more than 60% observed a single time. The source material was peripheral blood mononuclear cells (PBMCs), sampled before the second cycle of nivolumab. The gene calls are TRBV2 and TRBJ1-2; D ambiguous. This clonotype was sampled from a human donor with classical Hodgkin lymphoma. CDR3 sequence (DNA): TGTGCCAGCAGACGCGATACTAACTATGGCTACACCTTC. It yields the protein CASRRDTNYGYTF.